These 9 T cell receptor beta chains were all obtained from the same sample, sequenced in a study of shared clonotypes between healthy human individuals. Sequencing was performed with immunoSEQ multiplex PCR; in TCRdb, only in-frame clones are kept and a portion is missing. The sample lists some 2,500,000 clones, just under 95% occurring once. Material for sequencing was naive CD4+ T cells from PBMCs. Documented subset: CD45RA+ positively selected. The receptors here all came from a man aged 18 to 29 in good health. Some clones in this sample may be carry-over from other donors' samples.

This chain connects TRBV14 to TRBJ2-5; the match to TRBD2 covers 8 bases. Germline trimming cut 5 bases from V and 2 bases from J; bases unmatched to any gene: 13. This CDR3 region has 17 residues. Germline V gene lookup returns CDR1 SGHDN and CDR2 FVKESK. The CDR3 DNA reads as TGTGCCAGCAGCAAATGGGGTGGTAGCGGGATTCAAGAGACCCAGTACTTC. Translation: CASSKWGGSGIQETQYF.

This clone was seen just once. This chain links TRBV5-1 with TRBJ1-1; D perhaps matches TRBD1 (5 bases). The germline V and J ends were trimmed by 4 bases and 7 bases, with 14 bases remaining between them. The CDR3 is 13 amino acids. Germline CDR1 SGHRS, CDR2 YFSETQ. The CDR3 nucleotides are TGCGCCAGCAGCCTGACGACAGACCTTGAAGCTTTCTTT. Translation gives CASSLTTDLEAFF.

Here the CDR3 reads CASSLVKTVFYEQYF. The CDR3 nucleotides are TGTGCCAGCAGCTTAGTTAAGACGGTCTTCTACGAGCAGTACTTC. The J gene is TRBJ2-7, the V gene TRBV11-1; D unresolved. Germline values: CDR1 SGHAT, CDR2 FQDESV (reference sequence). CDR3 size: 15 residues. Trimming pared 1 base from V and 3 bases from J, leaving 13 bases between.

J is TRBJ2-7 and V is TRBV5-6; 7 bases agree with TRBD1. Per the germline V gene, CDR1 is SGHDT and CDR2 is YYEEEE. The CDR3 has 12 amino acids. The junction had 1 base not matched to a gene; V was cut back by 3 bases and J by 4 bases. In DNA form, the CDR3 reads TGTGCCAGCAGCTGGGGACAGTACGAGCAGTACTTC. Translation gives CASSWGQYEQYF.

This clone was detected only once. This chain connects TRBV29-1 to TRBJ1-1; no firm D call. The CDR3 runs 14 residues. From germline, CDR1 is SQVTM and CDR2 ANQGSEA. V lost 5 bases and J lost 7, with 20 bases in between. The CDR3 spells CSVLPLMRTNEAFF. CDR3 DNA sequence: TGCAGCGTTTTGCCCCTCATGAGAACCAATGAAGCTTTCTTT.

This chain connects TRBV9 to TRBJ2-7; 8 bases match TRBD2. The CDR3 runs 15 residues. V gave up 4 bases and J gave up 7 bases; unmatched junction bases: 13. Germline values: CDR1 SGDLS, CDR2 YYNGEE. CDR3 DNA sequence: TGTGCCAGCAGCCCGTCGGGGGGGCCGGCGGAAGAGCAGTACTTC. Translated: CASSPSGGPAEEQYF.

The CDR3 protein is CASSHVRDETQYF. The CDR3 coding sequence is TGTGCCAGCAGCCATGTCAGGGACGAGACCCAGTACTTC. J is TRBJ2-5 and V is TRBV4-2, with D perhaps TRBD1 or TRBD2 (5 bases each). This CDR3 has 13 amino acids. CDR1 and CDR2 from the germline V gene are LGHNA and YNFKEQ. V was shortened by 3 bases and J by 5 bases, with 10 bases between the two germline ends.

CDR3 DNA sequence: TGTGCCAGCAGTTATGGGACCGGCGAGCAGTACTTC. It specifies CASSYGTGEQYF. The chain couples TRBV6-5 to TRBJ2-7; D possibly matches TRBD1 or TRBD2 (5 bases each). The CDR3 has 12 amino acids. CDR1 is MNHEY, CDR2 SVGAGI, per germline. Trimming cost V 3 bases and J 6 bases, with 9 bases left between them.

This clone was observed at least ten times. The chain links TRBV6-6 to TRBJ1-2, with 11 nucleotides matching TRBD1. J lost 0 bases, V lost 2 bases, and 2 bases had no gene match. The CDR3 extends over 16 amino acids. Germline CDR1 and CDR2: MNHNY and SVGAGI (reference sequence). The CDR3 region is CASSYRDRGANYGYTF. The CDR3 bases are TGTGCCAGCAGTTACCGGGACAGGGGGGCTAACTATGGCTACACCTTC.